This T cell receptor beta chain was retrieved from a study of T-cell memory formation after mild COVID-19. Study in general: Clusters were largely donor specific.

Findings and limits, study-wide: Later expanders leaned CD4+, whereas day 15 to 85 contracting clones were balanced CD4/CD8. Several responding clones turned up in pre-infection memory, indicating that cross-reactive memory may have taken part.

About this clonotype itself: Its cognate antigen is unknown.

Germline CDR1 and CDR2: SGHVS and FNYEAQ. V shed 5 bases, J shed 7 bases, and the junction held 10 bases outside the gene matches. CDR3 length equals 16 residues. TCRdb reanalysed the 5' RACE reads using MiXCR and keeps one entry per CDR3 protein. The sample lists about 140,000 distinct CDR3 sequences; about 14% were seen once. This chain links TRBV7-6 with TRBJ2-2; 10 bases line up with TRBD1. Sequencing was carried out using PBMCs or a T cell subset sorted from them (not recorded which). This TCR came from an adult woman who had mild COVID-19 (a few samples of this study predate the infection). Cell type and time point are not known. CDR3 sequence (DNA): TGTGCCAGCAGCCGCTGGGGGACAGGGGAGCACGGGGAGCTGTTTTTT. Amino acids: CASSRWGTGEHGELFF.